One and the same sample provided the 17 T cell receptor beta chains below, sequenced in a study of shared clonotypes between healthy human individuals. Generated by immunoSEQ multiplex PCR, the TCRdb table keeps only in-frame clones and is missing some. The sample yields about 2.3 million clones, less than 95% seen once. Sample: naive CD4+ T cells from PBMCs. Subset specified: CD45RA+ positively selected. These receptors all come from a man aged 18-30 years in good health. Some clones in this sample may be carry-over from other donors' samples.

Remarks on this clone: Other DNA sequences in the sample encode the same CDR3. This chain uses TRBV28 with TRBJ1-2, with D perhaps TRBD1 (6 bases). Germline V CDR1 and CDR2: MDHEN, SYDVKM. V was shortened by 5 bases and J by 4 bases, with 8 bases between the two germline ends. The CDR3 has 12 residues. CDR3 sequence: CASSPTGYGYTF. DNA for the CDR3: TGTGCCAGCAGTCCGACAGGCTATGGCTACACCTTC.

The chain combines TRBV28 with TRBJ2-7; 7 positions agree with TRBD2. This CDR3 is 13 amino acids long. Germline V CDR1 and CDR2: MDHEN, SYDVKM. V dropped 6 bases and J dropped 4; count of bases not matched to a gene: 6. CDR3 loop: CASSRGSRYEQYF. CDR3 sequence (DNA): TGTGCCAGCAGCCGCGGGAGCCGGTACGAGCAGTACTTC.

The V call is TRBV2, the J call TRBJ2-7; perhaps D is TRBD1 or TRBD2 (6 bases each). Per germline, CDR1 SNHLY and CDR2 FYNNEI. The ends were cut back, 2 bases at V and 4 bases at J, with 12 bases in the middle. The CDR3 is 14 amino acids. The CDR3 is CASSERGDRYEQYF. Written as DNA, the CDR3 is TGTGCCAGCAGTGAAAGGGGGGATAGGTACGAGCAGTACTTC.

The chain uses TRBV7-3 and TRBJ2-7; tentatively, D is TRBD1 (5 bases). Germline V gives CDR1 SGHTA, CDR2 FQGTGA. This CDR3 contains 17 residues. V was trimmed by 1 base and J by 2 bases, leaving 18 bases between them. In nucleotides, the CDR3 is TGTGCCAGCAGCTTAAAATTCTCAGGGAACCAAACCTACGAGCAGTACTTC. Protein product: CASSLKFSGNQTYEQYF.

The DNA for the CDR3 is TGTGCCAGCACCCCCGGGGGGCGCGATCAGCCCCAGCATTTT. As protein: CASTPGGRDQPQHF. The rearrangement uses TRBV7-2 and TRBJ1-5; maybe TRBD1 (6 bases). The CDR3 has 14 residues. In germline, CDR1 is SGHTA, CDR2 FQGNSA. The V end lost 7 bases, the J end lost 5 bases, and 15 bases lay between the germline ends.

As to this clone: The identical CDR3 is also encoded by other nucleotide sequences in the sample. The chain couples TRBV7-2 to TRBJ2-7, with 8 bases lining up with TRBD2. Germline assignment: CDR1 SGHTA and CDR2 FQGNSA. This CDR3 spans 15 amino acids. The V segment lost 1 base and the J segment 4 bases; nucleotides outside the gene matches: 6. CDR3 sequence: CASSLGAGGAYEQYF. The CDR3 coding sequence is TGTGCCAGCAGCTTAGGGGCGGGAGGAGCTTACGAGCAGTACTTC.

The CDR3 nucleotides read TGTGCCAGCAGCCCCATGGGCGGGGAGCTGTTTTTT. Amino acids: CASSPMGGELFF. V usage is TRBV7-2 and J usage is TRBJ2-2; D is unclear. CDR1 SGHTA and CDR2 FQGNSA come from the germline V gene. Trimming shortened V by 5 bases and J by 7 bases, and 8 bases separated the two germline ends. The CDR3 is 12 residues long.

The chain uses TRBV6-6 and TRBJ2-1; D is unresolved. The V gene lost 2 bases and the J gene lost 4 bases, with 15 bases spanning the gap. Germline lookup yields CDR1 MNHNY and CDR2 SVGAGI (reference sequence). This CDR3 is built from 16 residues. This CDR3 is CASSYRDHRKYNEQFF. The CDR3 DNA is TGTGCCAGCAGTTACAGGGATCACCGAAAATACAATGAGCAGTTCTTC.

The rearrangement uses TRBV7-9 and TRBJ2-1, with D perhaps assigned TRBD1 or TRBD2 (5 bases each). Germline V lookup: CDR1 SEHNR, CDR2 FQNEAQ (reference sequence). Trimming removed 7 bases from V and 2 bases from J, with 18 bases in between. This CDR3 spans 16 amino acids. The CDR3 loop is CASTLLGESPYNEQFF. In nucleotides, the CDR3 is TGTGCCAGCACCCTCCTGGGGGAATCCCCCTACAATGAGCAGTTCTTC.

V gene TRBV27 combines with J gene TRBJ1-2; 12 nucleotides line up with TRBD1. Germline V CDR1 and CDR2: MNHEY, SMNVEV (reference sequence). V shed 6 bases, J shed 5 bases, and the junction held 16 bases outside the gene matches. The CDR3 covers 18 residues. CDR3 amino acids: CASRITPSGTGGGYGYTF. Written as DNA, the CDR3 is TGTGCCAGCAGGATAACACCCTCCGGGACAGGGGGCGGATATGGCTACACCTTC.

The chain recombines TRBV6-4 with TRBJ2-2; TRBD1 agrees at 9 bases. J lost 4 bases, V lost 0 bases, and 6 bases had no gene match. Germline CDR1 and CDR2: MRHNA and SNTAGT. This CDR3 region has 17 residues. CDR3 sequence reads: CASSDSATGGVTGELFF. The CDR3 DNA reads TGTGCCAGCAGTGACTCTGCCACAGGGGGCGTCACCGGGGAGCTGTTTTTT.

The chain links TRBV4-2 to TRBJ1-4, with D maybe TRBD1 (5 bases). This CDR3 has 16 residues. Trimming took 4 bases from V and 0 from J, leaving 12 bases between them. CDR1 and CDR2 from the germline V gene are LGHNA and YNFKEQ. Here the CDR3 reads CASSPSRGATNEKLFF. The CDR3 DNA is TGTGCCAGCAGCCCATCGAGGGGAGCAACTAATGAAAAACTGTTTTTT.

The gene calls are TRBV13 and TRBJ2-1, with 9 nucleotides matching TRBD2. The CDR3 runs 16 residues. Germline V gene data show CDR1 as PRHDT and CDR2 as FYEKMQ (reference sequence). V lost 1 base to trimming and J lost 9 bases; unmatched junction nucleotides: 10. The CDR3 bases are TGTGCCAGCAGCTTAGAGGCTAGCGGGACCCTGGGTGAGCAGTTCTTC. This encodes CASSLEASGTLGEQFF.

In this sample, this clone turned up once. The chain uses TRBV5-4 and TRBJ2-3; tentative D call: TRBD2 (5 bases). Germline V CDR1 and CDR2: SGHNT, YYREEE (reference sequence). The CDR3 runs to 15 residues. V was trimmed by 1 base and J by 4 bases, leaving 13 bases between them. The CDR3, as DNA: TGTGCCAGCAGCTTGCCGGGCATGGACTCAGATACGCAGTATTTT. Amino acids: CASSLPGMDSDTQYF.

There are a few counts of this clone. The same CDR3 also results from other DNA sequences found in this sample. The chain has TRBV30 and TRBJ1-1, with 8 bases matching TRBD1. CDR3 size: 13 residues. Germline trimming cut 0 bases from V and 3 bases from J; bases unmatched to any gene: 0. Germline CDR1 GTSNPN, CDR2 SVGIG (reference sequence). The CDR3 DNA follows: TGTGCCTGGAGTGTACAGGGGGACACTGAAGCTTTCTTT. It yields the protein CAWSVQGDTEAFF.

This chain links TRBV4-2 with TRBJ2-1, with TRBD2 matching over 10 bases. The germline gives CDR1 LGHNA, CDR2 YNFKEQ. V shed 4 bases, J shed 0 bases, and the junction held 15 bases outside the gene matches. The CDR3 covers 20 residues. The CDR3 region has the DNA TGTGCCAGCAGCCTTAACCCCGGGACTAGCGCGATCCCCTCCTACAATGAGCAGTTCTTC. Translation: CASSLNPGTSAIPSYNEQFF.

This rearrangement joins TRBV28 to TRBJ2-5, with 9 bases lining up with TRBD1. The DNA end lines up better with TRBJ2-7; the J call may be wrong. CDR1 and CDR2 from the germline V gene are MDHEN and SYDVKM. There are 13 residues in the CDR3. CDR3 residues: CASRLTGGYEQYF. As DNA, the CDR3 is TGTGCCAGCAGACTGACAGGGGGCTACGAGCAGTACTTC.